The TCR beta chain described here comes from a study of blood T cell repertoires in COVID-19. Background on the study: Acute and convalescent COVID-19 specimens originated in the United States, Italy and Spain. The analysed material was cDNA or gDNA that came from T cells, B-cell-depleted T cells, or PBMCs.

Under the authors' procedure: From reference gene primer amplification, estimates of nucleated cell counts were derived. Data came from immunoSEQ multiplex PCR; TCRdb stores just in-frame clones and leaves some out. V, J and clone size derive from that table, while D and trimming were established from the DNA sequence. The top ten hold about 1.9% of the sample, which has 230,000 or so clones, roughly 84% seen once. CDR3 length: 19 amino acids. Germline V gene data show CDR1 as SGHTA and CDR2 as FQGNSA. With V trimmed by 2 bases and J by 3 bases, 16 bases remained unmatched. The chain has TRBV7-2 and TRBJ2-3; 8 positions agree with TRBD2. Sequenced sample: peripheral blood. The origin of this receptor is a man between 35 and 55 years old with active or convalescent COVID-19. The CDR3 sequence is CASSLIGGGGRSITDTQYF. The CDR3 nucleotides are TGTGCCAGCAGCTTAATTGGTGGGGGCGGGAGGAGCATTACAGATACGCAGTATTTT.